Here is one TCR beta chain with its context. The TCR beta CDR3 regions underwent amplification using RNA transcripts as the source. With the HTBI primer set, the TCR CDR3 went through a first round of RT-PCR. Each CDR3 protein gets one entry after TCRdb re-called the multiplex PCR reads with MiXCR. The repertoire has hundreds of thousands of distinct CDR3 sequences, approximately 19% of them found once; the top ten carry over 15%. This entry is derived from a study of T cells in Graves' hyperthyroidism and ophthalmopathy. Exclusion of patients followed from uncontrolled infection, other autoimmune disease, pregnancy or lactation. Diagnosing involved the use of clinical symptoms, serum thyroxine and TRAb, thyroid ultrasound and orbital computed tomography. This clonotype was sampled from a woman aged 45 to 65 with Graves' hyperthyroidism that later progressed to Graves' ophthalmopathy. Sequenced material: blood.

This CDR3 is CASSSQDATNEKLFF. The DNA for the CDR3 is TGTGCCAGCAGCTCCCAAGATGCAACTAATGAAAAACTGTTTTTT. The genes are TRBV5-6 and TRBJ1-4; no reliable D call. V was clipped by 3 bases and J by 0 bases, with 9 bases between them. Germline V CDR1 and CDR2: SGHDT, YYEEEE. CDR3 size: 15 residues.